This T cell receptor (beta chain) appears in the sequencing data of a study of blood T cell repertoires in COVID-19. Study-wide context: Sources were T cells, B-cell-depleted T cells, or PBMCs; the material itself was cDNA or gDNA.

Patients at the Seattle site were enrolled during active infection and followed longitudinally. V was pared by 1 base and J by 1 base, with 18 bases between. This CDR3 spans 18 amino acids. In germline, CDR1 is SGHDT, CDR2 YYEEEE. Ten or more counts support this clone. In the authors' methods: Reference gene primer amplification in the assay estimated nucleated cell counts. Sequencing used immunoSEQ multiplex PCR; TCRdb keeps in-frame clones, though not all of them. Clonal size and the V and J genes are those of that table, whereas D and trimming came from the DNA. The data hold under 200,000 clones, with 85% to 90% observed a single time.

The V and J genes are TRBV5-6 and TRBJ1-5, with D perhaps matching TRBD1 (5 bases). The clonotype comes from a woman in her sixties with COVID-19, enrolled during active disease. The source material was peripheral blood. CDR3 sequence (DNA): TGTGCCAGCAGCTTGCGATGGGGGGAAATAATGAGCAATCAGCCCCAGCATTTT. Translating it yields CASSLRWGEIMSNQPQHF.